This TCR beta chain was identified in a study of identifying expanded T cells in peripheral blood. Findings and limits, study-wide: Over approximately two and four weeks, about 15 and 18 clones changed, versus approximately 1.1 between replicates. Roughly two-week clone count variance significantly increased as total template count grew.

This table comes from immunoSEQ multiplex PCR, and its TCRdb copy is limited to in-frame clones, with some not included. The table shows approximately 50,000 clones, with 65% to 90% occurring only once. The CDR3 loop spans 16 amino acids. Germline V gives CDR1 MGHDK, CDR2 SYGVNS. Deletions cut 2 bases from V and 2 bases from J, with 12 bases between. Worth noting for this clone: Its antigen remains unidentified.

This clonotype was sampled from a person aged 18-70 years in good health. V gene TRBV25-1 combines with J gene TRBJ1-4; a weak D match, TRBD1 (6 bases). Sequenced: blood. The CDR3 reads CASSERPGATNEKLFF. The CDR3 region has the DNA TGTGCCAGCAGTGAAAGACCGGGGGCTACTAATGAAAAACTGTTTTTT.